This T cell receptor beta chain originates from a study of vaccination and CD4 T cells after COVID-19. Time point described: late sampling 161 to 241 days after vaccination in a few convalescent patients. Positivity by PCR occurred from March to December 2020, a period that predated US Alpha, Beta and Delta variants. Germline-derived CDR1 and CDR2 are KGHSH and LQKENI. The V gene end was trimmed by 8 bases and the J gene end by 5 bases; junction bases not matched to a gene: 6. The CDR3 loop spans 13 amino acids. TCRdb reanalysed the PCR reads using MiXCR and keeps one entry per CDR3 protein. This sample has roughly 28,000 distinct CDR3 sequences, with roughly 45% found just once.

This rearrangement joins TRBV18 to TRBJ1-5; 7 bases match TRBD1. The material sequenced was CD4+ T cells from blood, taken about 7 months after SARS-CoV-2 vaccination. This TCR came from a human donor who had recovered from COVID-19. For the CDR3, the DNA is TGTGCCAGCGGACAGGACGAATATCAGCCCCAGCATTTT. Residues: CASGQDEYQPQHF.